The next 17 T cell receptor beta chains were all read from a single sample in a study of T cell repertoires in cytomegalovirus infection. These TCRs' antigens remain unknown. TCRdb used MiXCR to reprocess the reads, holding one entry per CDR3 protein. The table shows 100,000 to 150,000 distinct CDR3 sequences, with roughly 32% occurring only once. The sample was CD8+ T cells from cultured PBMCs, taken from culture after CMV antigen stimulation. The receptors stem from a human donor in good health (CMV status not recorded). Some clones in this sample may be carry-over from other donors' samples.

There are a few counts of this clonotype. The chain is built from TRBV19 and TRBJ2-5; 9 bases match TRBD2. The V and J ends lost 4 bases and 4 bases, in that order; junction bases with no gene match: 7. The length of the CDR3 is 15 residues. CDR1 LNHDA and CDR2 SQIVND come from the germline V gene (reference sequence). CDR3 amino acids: CASSTGTSLAETQYF. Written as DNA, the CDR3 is TGTGCCAGTAGTACAGGGACTAGCCTGGCAGAGACCCAGTACTTC.

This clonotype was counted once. In nucleotides, the CDR3 is TGTGCCAGCAGTGACTCTACTAGCGGGGCATCCTACAATGAGCAGTTCTTC. The encoded protein is CASSDSTSGASYNEQFF. This chain links TRBV6-4 with TRBJ2-1, with TRBD2 matching 10 bases. V was clipped by 0 bases and J by 1 base; unmatched bases: 3. There are 17 residues in the CDR3. In germline, CDR1 is MRHNA, CDR2 SNTAGT.

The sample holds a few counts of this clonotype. Here the CDR3 DNA reads TGTGCCAGCAGCTCCAGCGGGGGGGCTGAGTACTTC. Amino acid sequence: CASSSSGGAEYF. The chain combines TRBV7-9 with TRBJ2-5; TRBD2 agrees at 10 bases. The CDR3 has 12 amino acids. V lost 4 bases and J lost 12; bases outside the gene matches: 5. Germline loops: CDR1 SEHNR, CDR2 FQNEAQ (reference sequence).

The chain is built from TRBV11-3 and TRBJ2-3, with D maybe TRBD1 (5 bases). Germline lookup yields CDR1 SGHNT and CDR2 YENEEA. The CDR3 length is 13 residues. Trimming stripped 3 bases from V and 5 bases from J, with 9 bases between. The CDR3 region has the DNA TGTGCCAGCAGCTTGGACACCGTAGATACGCAGTATTTT. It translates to CASSLDTVDTQYF.

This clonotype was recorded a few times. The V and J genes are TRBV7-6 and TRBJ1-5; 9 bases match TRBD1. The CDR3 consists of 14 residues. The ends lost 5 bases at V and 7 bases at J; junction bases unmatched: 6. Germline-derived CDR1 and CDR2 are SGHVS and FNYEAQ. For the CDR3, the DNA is TGTGCCAGCAGCAAACGACAGGGGGTCCAGCCCCAGCATTTT. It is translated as CASSKRQGVQPQHF.

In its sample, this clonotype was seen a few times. CDR3 residues: CASSSEMGGNPTF. In nucleotides, the CDR3 is TGTGCCAGCAGCTCAGAGATGGGGGGCAATCCCACCTTC. The genes are TRBV7-6 and TRBJ1-2, with D perhaps TRBD1 (6 bases). The V end lost 4 bases, the J end lost 13 bases, and 19 bases lay between the germline ends. Germline CDR1 SGHVS, CDR2 FNYEAQ. This CDR3 is built from 13 residues.

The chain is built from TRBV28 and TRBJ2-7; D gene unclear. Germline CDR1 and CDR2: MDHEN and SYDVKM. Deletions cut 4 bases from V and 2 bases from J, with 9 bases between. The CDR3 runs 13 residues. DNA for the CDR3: TGTGCCAGCAGTTCCCCGGAAACCTACGAGCAGTACTTC. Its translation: CASSSPETYEQYF. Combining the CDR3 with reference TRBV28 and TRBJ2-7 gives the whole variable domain DVKVTQSSRYLVKRTGEKVFLECVQDMDHENMFWYRQDPGLGLRLIYFSYDVKMKEKGDIPEGYSVSREKKERFSLILESASTNQTSMYLCASSSPETYEQYFGPGTRLTVT.

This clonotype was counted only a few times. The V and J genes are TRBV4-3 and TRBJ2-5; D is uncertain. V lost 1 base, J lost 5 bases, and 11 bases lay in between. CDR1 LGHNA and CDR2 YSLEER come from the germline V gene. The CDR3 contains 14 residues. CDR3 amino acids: CASSQGSLWETQYF. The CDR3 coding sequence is TGCGCCAGCAGCCAAGGATCGCTCTGGGAGACCCAGTACTTC.

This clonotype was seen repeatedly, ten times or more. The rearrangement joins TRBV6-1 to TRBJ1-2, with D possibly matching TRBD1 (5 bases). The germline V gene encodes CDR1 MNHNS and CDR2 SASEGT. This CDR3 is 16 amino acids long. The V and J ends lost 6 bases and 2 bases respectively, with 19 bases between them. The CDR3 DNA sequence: TGTGCCAGCAGGAAATTTACAGGAGGACAAAACTATGGCTACACCTTC. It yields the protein CASRKFTGGQNYGYTF.

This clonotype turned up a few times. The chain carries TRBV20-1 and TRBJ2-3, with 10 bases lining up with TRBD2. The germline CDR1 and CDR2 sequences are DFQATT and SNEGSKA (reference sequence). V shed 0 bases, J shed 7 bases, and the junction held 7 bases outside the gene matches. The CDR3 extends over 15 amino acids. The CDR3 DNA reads TGCAGTGCTAGAGATCCAGCGGGGGGGCCGAATACGCAGTATTTT. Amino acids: CSARDPAGGPNTQYF.

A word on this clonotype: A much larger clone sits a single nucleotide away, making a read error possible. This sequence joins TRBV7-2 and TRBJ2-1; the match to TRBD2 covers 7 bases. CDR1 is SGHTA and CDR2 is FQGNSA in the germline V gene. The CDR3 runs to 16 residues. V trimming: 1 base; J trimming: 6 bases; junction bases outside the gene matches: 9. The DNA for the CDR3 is TGTGCCAGCAGCTTAGGTCTCCCAGCGGGGATCAATGAGCAGTTCTTC. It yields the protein CASSLGLPAGINEQFF.

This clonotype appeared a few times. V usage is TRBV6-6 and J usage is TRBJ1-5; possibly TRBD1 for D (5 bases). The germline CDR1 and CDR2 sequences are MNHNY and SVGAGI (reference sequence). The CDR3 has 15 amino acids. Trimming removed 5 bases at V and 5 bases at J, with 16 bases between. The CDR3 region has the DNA TGTGCCAGCAGTGACGGGGCGCCCCTACATCAGCCCCAGCATTTT. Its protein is CASSDGAPLHQPQHF.

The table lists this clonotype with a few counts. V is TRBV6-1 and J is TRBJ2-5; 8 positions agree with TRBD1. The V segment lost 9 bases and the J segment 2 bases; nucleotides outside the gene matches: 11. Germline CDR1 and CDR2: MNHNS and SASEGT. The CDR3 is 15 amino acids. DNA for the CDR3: TGTGCCAGTCTATTCGTACAGGGGGAACAAGAGACCCAGTACTTC. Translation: CASLFVQGEQETQYF.

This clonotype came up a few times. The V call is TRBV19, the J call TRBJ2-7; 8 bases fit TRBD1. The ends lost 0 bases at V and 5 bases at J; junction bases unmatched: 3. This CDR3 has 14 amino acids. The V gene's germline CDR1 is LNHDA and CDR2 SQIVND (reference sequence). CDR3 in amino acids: CASSIEDRANEQYF. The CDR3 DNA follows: TGTGCCAGTAGTATAGAGGACAGGGCTAACGAGCAGTACTTC.

CDR3 protein: CASSEFFGTGLPPSGNTIYF. CDR3 bases: TGTGCCAGCAGTGAATTTTTTGGGACAGGGTTACCCCCCTCCGGAAACACCATATATTTT. The chain recombines TRBV25-1 with TRBJ1-3; 9 bases fit TRBD1. Trimming at V came to 1 base and at J to 4 bases, leaving 17 bases not matched to a gene. CDR1 is MGHDK and CDR2 is SYGVNS in the germline V gene. The CDR3 runs 20 residues. Full variable domain (rest looked up from reference TRBV25-1 and TRBJ1-3): EADIYQTPRYLVIGTGKKITLECSQTMGHDKMYWYQQDPGMELHLIHYSYGVNSTEKGDLSSESTVSRIRTEHFPLTLESARPSHTSQYLCASSEFFGTGLPPSGNTIYFGEGSWLTVV.

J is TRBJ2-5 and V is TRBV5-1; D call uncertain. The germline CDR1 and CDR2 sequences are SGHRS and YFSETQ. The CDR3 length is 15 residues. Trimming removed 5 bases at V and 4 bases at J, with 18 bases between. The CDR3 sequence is CASSLSGLSGETQYF. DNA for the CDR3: TGCGCCAGCAGTTTGTCGGGTCTCTCAGGAGAGACCCAGTACTTC.

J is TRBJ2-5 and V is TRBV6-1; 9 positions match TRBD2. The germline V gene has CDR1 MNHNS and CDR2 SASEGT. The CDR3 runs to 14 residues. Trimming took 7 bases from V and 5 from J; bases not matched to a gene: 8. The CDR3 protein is CASTAGGPTETQYF. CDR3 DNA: TGTGCCAGCACCGCGGGGGGGCCTACGGAGACCCAGTACTTC.